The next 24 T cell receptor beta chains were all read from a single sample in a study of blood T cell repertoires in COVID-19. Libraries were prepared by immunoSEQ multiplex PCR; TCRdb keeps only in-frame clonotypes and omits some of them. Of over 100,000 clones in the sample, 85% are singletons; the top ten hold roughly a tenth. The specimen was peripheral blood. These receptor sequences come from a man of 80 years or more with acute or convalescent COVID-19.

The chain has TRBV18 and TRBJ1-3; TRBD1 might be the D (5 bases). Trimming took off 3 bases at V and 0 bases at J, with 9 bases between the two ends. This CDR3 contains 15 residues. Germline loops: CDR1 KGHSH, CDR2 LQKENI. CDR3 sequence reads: CASSPRTSSGNTIYF. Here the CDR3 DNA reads TGTGCCAGCTCACCTAGGACAAGCTCTGGAAACACCATATATTTT.

CDR3 bases: TGTGCCAGCAGCTTGAAAGGGAGTGAATTCTCCTACGAGCAGTACTTC. Translating gives CASSLKGSEFSYEQYF. V is TRBV5-5 and J is TRBJ2-5, with a tentative D call TRBD2 (5 bases). The assigned J gene may be wrong: the sequence end matches TRBJ2-7 better. The germline gives CDR1 SGHKS, CDR2 YYEKEE (reference sequence). The CDR3 is made up of 16 amino acids.

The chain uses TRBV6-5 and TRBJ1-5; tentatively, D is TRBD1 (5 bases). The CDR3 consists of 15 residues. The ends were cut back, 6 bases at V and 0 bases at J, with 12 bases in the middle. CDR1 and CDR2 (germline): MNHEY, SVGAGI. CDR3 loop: CASRNRGVSNQPQHF. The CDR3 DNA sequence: TGTGCCAGCAGAAACCGGGGGGTTAGCAATCAGCCCCAGCATTTT.

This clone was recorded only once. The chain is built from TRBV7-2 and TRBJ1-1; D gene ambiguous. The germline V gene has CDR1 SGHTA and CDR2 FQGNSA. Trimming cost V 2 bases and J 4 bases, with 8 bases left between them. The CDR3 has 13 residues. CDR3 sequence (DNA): TGTGCCAGCAGCTTATCAGGTGGCACTGAAGCTTTCTTT. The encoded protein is CASSLSGGTEAFF.

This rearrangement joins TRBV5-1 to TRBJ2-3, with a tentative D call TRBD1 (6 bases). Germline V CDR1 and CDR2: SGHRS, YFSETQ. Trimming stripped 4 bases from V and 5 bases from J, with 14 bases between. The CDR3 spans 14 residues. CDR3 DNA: TGCGCCAGCAGCAAGGAATTAGGGGGAGATACGCAGTATTTT. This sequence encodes CASSKELGGDTQYF.

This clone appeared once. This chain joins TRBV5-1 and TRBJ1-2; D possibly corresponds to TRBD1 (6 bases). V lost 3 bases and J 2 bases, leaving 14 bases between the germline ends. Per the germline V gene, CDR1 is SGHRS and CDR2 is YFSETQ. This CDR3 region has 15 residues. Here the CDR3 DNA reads TGCGCCAGCAGCTCCGGACAGTCTACAAACTATGGCTACACCTTC. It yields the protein CASSSGQSTNYGYTF.

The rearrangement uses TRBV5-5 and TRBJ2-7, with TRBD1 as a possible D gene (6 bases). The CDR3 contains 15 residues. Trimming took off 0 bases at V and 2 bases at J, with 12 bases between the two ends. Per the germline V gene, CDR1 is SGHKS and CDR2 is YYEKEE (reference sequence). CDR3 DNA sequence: TGTGCCAGCAGCTTGGCCGGGACATCCCCCTACGAGCAGTACTTC. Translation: CASSLAGTSPYEQYF.

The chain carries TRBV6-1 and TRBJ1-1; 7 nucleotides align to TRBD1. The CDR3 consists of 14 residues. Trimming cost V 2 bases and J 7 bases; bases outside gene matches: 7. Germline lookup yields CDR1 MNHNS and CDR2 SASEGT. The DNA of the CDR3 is TGTGCCAGCAGTGAAACTAGACAGGGAATTGAAGCTTTCTTT. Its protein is CASSETRQGIEAFF.

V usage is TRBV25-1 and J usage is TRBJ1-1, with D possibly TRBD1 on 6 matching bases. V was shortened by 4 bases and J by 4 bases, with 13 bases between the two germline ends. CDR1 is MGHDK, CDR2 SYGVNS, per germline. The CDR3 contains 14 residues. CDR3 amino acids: CASSAQGLATEAFF. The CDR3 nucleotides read TGTGCCAGCAGTGCGCAGGGGCTGGCCACTGAAGCTTTCTTT.

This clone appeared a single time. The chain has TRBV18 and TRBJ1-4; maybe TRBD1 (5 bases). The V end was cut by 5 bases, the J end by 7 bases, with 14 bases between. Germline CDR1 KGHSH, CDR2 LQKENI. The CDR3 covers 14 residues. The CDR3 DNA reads TGTGCCAGCTCAACCCAGGGTAGCGGTGAAAAACTGTTTTTT. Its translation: CASSTQGSGEKLFF.

The CDR3 spells CASKGGQELSSYNEQFF. In DNA form, the CDR3 reads TGTGCCAGTAAGGGGGGACAGGAACTAAGCTCCTACAATGAGCAGTTCTTC. This chain links TRBV19 with TRBJ2-1; 8 bases line up with TRBD1. This CDR3 has 17 residues. In germline, CDR1 is LNHDA, CDR2 SQIVND (reference sequence). Germline trimming cut 7 bases from V and 0 bases from J; bases unmatched to any gene: 11.

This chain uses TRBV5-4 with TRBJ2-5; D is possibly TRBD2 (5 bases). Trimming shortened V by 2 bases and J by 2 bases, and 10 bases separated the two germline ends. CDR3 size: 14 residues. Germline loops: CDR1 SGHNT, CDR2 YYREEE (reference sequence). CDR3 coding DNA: TGTGCCAGCAGCTTTGGGTCGGGGCAAGAGACCCAGTACTTC. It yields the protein CASSFGSGQETQYF.

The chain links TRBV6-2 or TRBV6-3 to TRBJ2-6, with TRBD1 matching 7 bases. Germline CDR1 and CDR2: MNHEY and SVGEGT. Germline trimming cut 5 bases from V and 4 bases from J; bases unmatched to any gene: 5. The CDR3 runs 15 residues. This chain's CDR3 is CASSTGALGANVLTF. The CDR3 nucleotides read TGTGCCAGCAGTACAGGGGCTTTGGGGGCCAACGTCCTGACTTTC.

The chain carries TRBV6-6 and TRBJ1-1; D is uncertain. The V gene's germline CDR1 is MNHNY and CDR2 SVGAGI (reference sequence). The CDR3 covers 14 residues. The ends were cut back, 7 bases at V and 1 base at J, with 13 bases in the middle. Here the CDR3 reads CASIYRRENTEAFF. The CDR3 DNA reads TGTGCCAGCATCTATCGACGGGAGAACACTGAAGCTTTCTTT.

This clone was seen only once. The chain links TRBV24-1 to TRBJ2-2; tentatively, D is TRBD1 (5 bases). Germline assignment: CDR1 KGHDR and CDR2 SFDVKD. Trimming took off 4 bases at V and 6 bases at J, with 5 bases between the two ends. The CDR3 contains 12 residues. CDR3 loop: CATSDRAGELFF. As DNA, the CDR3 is TGTGCCACCAGTGACAGGGCCGGGGAGCTGTTTTTT.

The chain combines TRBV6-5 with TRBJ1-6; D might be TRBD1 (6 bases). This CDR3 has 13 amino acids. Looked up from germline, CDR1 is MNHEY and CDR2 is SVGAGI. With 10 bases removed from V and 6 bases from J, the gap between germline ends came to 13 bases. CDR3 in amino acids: CATQGHPNSPLHF. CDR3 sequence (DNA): TGTGCCACCCAGGGACACCCTAATTCACCCCTCCACTTT.

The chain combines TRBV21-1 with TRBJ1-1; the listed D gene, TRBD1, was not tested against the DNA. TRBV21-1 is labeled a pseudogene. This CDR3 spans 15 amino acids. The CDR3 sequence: CASSPLRGRETEAFF. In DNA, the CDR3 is TGTGCCAGCAGCCCACTCAGGGGGCGGGAGACTGAAGCTTTCTTT.

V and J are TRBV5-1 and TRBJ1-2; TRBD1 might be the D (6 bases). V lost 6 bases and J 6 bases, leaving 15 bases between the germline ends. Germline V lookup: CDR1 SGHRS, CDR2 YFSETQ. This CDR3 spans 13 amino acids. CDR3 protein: CASKVAGANGYTF. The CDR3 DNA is TGCGCCAGCAAGGTTGCGGGGGCAAATGGCTACACCTTC.

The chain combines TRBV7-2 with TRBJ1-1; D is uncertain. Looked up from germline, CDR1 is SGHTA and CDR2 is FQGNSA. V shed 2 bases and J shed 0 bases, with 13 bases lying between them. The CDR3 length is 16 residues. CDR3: CASSLFMARMNTEAFF. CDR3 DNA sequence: TGTGCCAGCAGCTTATTTATGGCGCGGATGAACACTGAAGCTTTCTTT.

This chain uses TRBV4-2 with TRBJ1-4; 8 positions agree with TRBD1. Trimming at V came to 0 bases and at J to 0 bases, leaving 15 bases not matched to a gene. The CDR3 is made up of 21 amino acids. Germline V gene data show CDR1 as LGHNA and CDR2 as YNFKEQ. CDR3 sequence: CASSQDNYQDRETSTNEKLFF. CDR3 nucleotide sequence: TGTGCCAGCAGCCAAGATAATTATCAGGACAGGGAGACGTCAACTAATGAAAAACTGTTTTTT.

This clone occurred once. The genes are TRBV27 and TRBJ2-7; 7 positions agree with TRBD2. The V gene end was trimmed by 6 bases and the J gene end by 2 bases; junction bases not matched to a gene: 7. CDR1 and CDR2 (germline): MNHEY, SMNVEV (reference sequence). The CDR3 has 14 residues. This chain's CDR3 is CASRALGGTYEQYF. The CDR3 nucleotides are TGTGCCAGCAGGGCCTTGGGGGGGACCTACGAGCAGTACTTC.

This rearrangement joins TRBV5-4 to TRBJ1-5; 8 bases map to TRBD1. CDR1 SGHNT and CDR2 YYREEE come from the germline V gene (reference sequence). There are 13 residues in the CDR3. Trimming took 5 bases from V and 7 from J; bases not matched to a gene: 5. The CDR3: CASSPTGGQPQHF. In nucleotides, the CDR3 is TGTGCCAGCAGTCCTACAGGGGGGCAGCCCCAGCATTTT. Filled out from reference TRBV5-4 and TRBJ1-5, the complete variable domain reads ETGVTQSPTHLIKTRGQQVTLRCSSQSGHNTVSWYQQALGQGPQFIFQYYREEENGRGNFPPRFSGLQFPNYSSELNVNALELDDSALYLCASSPTGGQPQHFGDGTRLSIL.

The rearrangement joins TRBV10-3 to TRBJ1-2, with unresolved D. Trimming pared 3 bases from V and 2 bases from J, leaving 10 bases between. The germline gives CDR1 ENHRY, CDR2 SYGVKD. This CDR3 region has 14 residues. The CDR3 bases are TGTGCCATCAGTGACACGGCCGGGAACTATGGCTACACCTTC. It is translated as CAISDTAGNYGYTF.

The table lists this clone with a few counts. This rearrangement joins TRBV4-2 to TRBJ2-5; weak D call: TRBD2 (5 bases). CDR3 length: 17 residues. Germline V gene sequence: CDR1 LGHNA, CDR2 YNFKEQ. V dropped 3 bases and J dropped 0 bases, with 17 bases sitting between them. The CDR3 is CASSHNRESGYQETQYF. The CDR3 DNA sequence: TGTGCCAGCAGCCATAATCGGGAATCGGGGTACCAAGAGACCCAGTACTTC.